The 5 T cell receptor beta chains given below trace back to one sample, sequenced in a study of blood T cell repertoires in COVID-19. Generated by immunoSEQ multiplex PCR, the TCRdb table keeps only in-frame clones and is missing some. The sample has around 260,000 clones; about 85% are singletons. Specimen: peripheral blood. These receptors were taken from a man in his fifties or sixties with acute or convalescent COVID-19.

The V gene is TRBV7-2, the J gene TRBJ2-1, with TRBD2 as a possible D gene (7 bases). The CDR3 contains 15 residues. V shed 2 bases and J shed 8 bases, with 16 bases lying between them. From germline, CDR1 is SGHTA and CDR2 FQGNSA. The CDR3 region has the DNA TGTGCCAGCAGCTTAACCGGGGGGCTAGGGGATGAGCAGTTCTTC. Translation: CASSLTGGLGDEQFF.

The V gene is TRBV7-8, the J gene TRBJ1-2; no clear D. V shed 0 bases and J shed 8 bases, with 13 bases lying between them. The CDR3 runs 14 residues. Germline CDR1 SGHVS, CDR2 FQNEAQ. CDR3 in DNA: TGTGCCAGCAGCTTAGCGCGGGGAGAAGGGGGCTACACCTTC. Protein sequence: CASSLARGEGGYTF.

The rearrangement uses TRBV6-5 and TRBJ1-1; D remains ambiguous. Germline lookup yields CDR1 MNHEY and CDR2 SVGAGI. The length of the CDR3 is 14 residues. V was pared by 7 bases and J by 3 bases, with 15 bases between. The CDR3 bases are TGTGCCAGCACCTCCTCGAGACTCCACACTGAAGCTTTCTTT. This sequence encodes CASTSSRLHTEAFF.

In this sample, this clone turned up a few times. The rearrangement joins TRBV27 to TRBJ2-2; possible D gene TRBD1, 5 bases. The CDR3 sequence is 17 residues long. The V end lost 6 bases, the J end lost 3 bases, and 20 bases lay between the germline ends. The germline CDR1 and CDR2 sequences are MNHEY and SMNVEV (reference sequence). The CDR3 spells CASRYIHRGGDTGELFF. In DNA form, the CDR3 reads TGTGCCAGCAGATACATCCATAGGGGCGGCGACACCGGGGAGCTGTTTTTT.

CDR3 loop: CASSLAGTVDSPLHF. DNA for the CDR3: TGTGCCAGCAGTTTAGCAGGGACAGTAGATTCACCCCTCCACTTT. The genes are TRBV28 and TRBJ1-6, with 7 nucleotides matching TRBD1. The V gene's germline CDR1 is MDHEN and CDR2 SYDVKM. The CDR3 covers 15 residues. V lost 2 bases, J lost 8 bases, and 6 bases stayed unmatched.